A selection of T cell receptor beta chains follows, all from one sample in a study of radiation and T cells in renal cell carcinoma. TCRdb's table, derived via immunoSEQ multiplex PCR, lists solely in-frame clones and lacks some. The sample contains approximately 150,000 clones, approximately 86% of which appear only once. The material was blood, obtained from a patient whose treatment included radiotherapy and nephrectomy. These receptors all stem from a woman aged 50 to 60 with renal cell carcinoma. The CDR3 runs from the conserved cysteine through the conserved F or W. The D gene is left open where the match is weak. Some rows mark clone size as missing; the rest say once, few, many or name a class of expanded clone.

j_call d_call v_call cdr3_length clone_size cdr3_nt cdr3_aa
TRBJ1-1 TRBD1 TRBV27 13 . TGTGCCAGCAGTACCCCGGACAGGGAGACGCCTTTCTTT CASSTPDRETPFF
TRBJ2-7 . TRBV21-1 13 . TGTGCCAGCAGCAAACGGCCGTCGTCCGAGCAGTACTTC CASSKRPSSEQYF
TRBJ1-1 . TRBV28 13 . TGTGCCAGCACCGACTCAGGGGACACTGAAGCTTTCTTT CASTDSGDTEAFF
TRBJ2-7 TRBD2 TRBV9 17 . TGTGCCAGCAGCGTTGGGGGACTAGCGGGAGTTGGATACGAGCAGTACTTC CASSVGGLAGVGYEQYF
TRBJ1-1 TRBD1 TRBV19 13 few TGTGCCAGTAGTCACAGGGGAGTTACTGAAGCTTTCTTT CASSHRGVTEAFF
TRBJ2-1 . TRBV13 13 . TGTGCCAGCAGAGGACAGACCGACGGTGAGCAGTTCTTC CASRGQTDGEQFF
TRBJ2-2 TRBD1 TRBV25-1 16 . TGTGCCAGCAGACCCCCGACAGGGGATTACACCGGGGAGCTGTTTTTT CASRPPTGDYTGELFF
TRBJ2-2 TRBD1 TRBV29-1 14 . TGCAGCGCCGGTGACAGGGGGAACACCGGGGAGCTGTTTTTT CSAGDRGNTGELFF
TRBJ1-5 . TRBV14 14 . TGTGCCAGCAGCGAACAACCCACCAATCAGCCCCAGCATTTT CASSEQPTNQPQHF
TRBJ2-1 TRBD2 TRBV6-5 16 . TGTGCCAGCAGTTACTCGACTAGCGGGAGGGCCGGTGAGCAGTTCTTC CASSYSTSGRAGEQFF
TRBJ2-7 TRBD2 TRBV5-4 18 . TGTGCCAGCAGAAAACTAGGCGGCAGTGGGGGGGAGTCCTACGAGCAGTACTTC CASRKLGGSGGESYEQYF
TRBJ2-3 TRBD1 TRBV5-6 14 . TGTGCCAGCAGCGTCAGGACAGGGTTGGATACGCAGTATTTT CASSVRTGLDTQYF
TRBJ1-2 TRBD1 TRBV7-2 13 . TGTGCCAGCAGCTTGACAGGGGAGAATGGCTACACCTTC CASSLTGENGYTF
TRBJ2-1 TRBD2 TRBV4-1 13 once TGCGCCAGCAGCGCCAGCCCGGCTAGCGGGCAGTTCTTC CASSASPASGQFF